The 14 T cell receptor beta chains below all came from one sample that was sequenced in a study of blood T cell repertoires in COVID-19. Clones were read by immunoSEQ multiplex PCR, and TCRdb kept only the in-frame ones, dropping some. The sample records 150,000 to 200,000 clones, 84% being singletons. The sequencing sample was made of PBMCs or T cells enriched from blood (not recorded which). The receptors originated from a woman aged 25 to 39 who had been exposed to COVID-19.

The chain is built from TRBV15 and TRBJ1-2; perhaps TRBD1 as D (6 bases). CDR3 length: 16 amino acids. Germline CDR1 and CDR2: LNHNV and YYDKDF (reference sequence). The germline V and J ends were trimmed by 0 bases and 4 bases, with 15 bases remaining between them. The CDR3 DNA sequence: TGTGCCACCAGCAGAGATCCTGGGCAGGGGAGCTATGGCTACACCTTC. Encoded protein: CATSRDPGQGSYGYTF.

The CDR3 region has the DNA TGCGCCAGCTCAGGAGGGAACACTGAAGCTTTCTTT. Translated, it gives CASSGGNTEAFF. The rearrangement joins TRBV4-1 to TRBJ1-1; D remains ambiguous. The V and J ends lost 8 bases and 1 base respectively, with 8 bases between them. The germline gives CDR1 MGHRA, CDR2 YSYEKL. The CDR3 loop spans 12 amino acids.

The chain uses TRBV7-2 and TRBJ1-5; possible D gene TRBD1, 5 bases. The CDR3 runs to 16 residues. Per germline, CDR1 SGHTA and CDR2 FQGNSA. V lost 1 base and J lost 3, with 13 bases in between. CDR3 DNA: TGTGCCAGCAGCTTAGTGTGGGGGGGGACCAATCAGCCCCAGCATTTT. Its protein is CASSLVWGGTNQPQHF.

This clone was counted once. The V gene is TRBV7-9, the J gene TRBJ2-2, with D uncertain. V gave up 3 bases and J gave up 8 bases, with 13 bases separating them. CDR3 length equals 14 residues. The germline V gene encodes CDR1 SEHNR and CDR2 FQNEAQ (reference sequence). CDR3: CASSFADFLGELFF. The CDR3 DNA sequence: TGTGCCAGCAGCTTTGCCGACTTCTTGGGGGAGCTGTTTTTT.

The rearrangement uses TRBV29-1 and TRBJ2-1, with TRBD2 as a possible D gene (6 bases). The CDR3 covers 13 residues. CDR1 is SQVTM and CDR2 is ANQGSEA in the germline V gene. The V end was cut by 2 bases, the J end by 5 bases, with 10 bases between. The DNA of the CDR3 is TGCAGCGTTGAACAGGGAGGTAACAATGAGCAGTTCTTC. Its protein is CSVEQGGNNEQFF.

The rearrangement links TRBV12-3 or TRBV12-4 to TRBJ2-7; D remains unclear. The ends were cut back, 6 bases at V and 4 bases at J, with 7 bases in the middle. This CDR3 region has 11 residues. CDR3 DNA sequence: TGTGCCAGCAGCCCGAGATACGAGCAGTACTTC. Amino acid sequence: CASSPRYEQYF.

This chain links TRBV10-1 with TRBJ2-7, with D tentatively TRBD1 (5 bases). The CDR3 totals 15 residues. Germline lookup yields CDR1 WNHNN and CDR2 SYGVQD (reference sequence). V dropped 4 bases and J dropped 2 bases, with 15 bases sitting between them. CDR3 region: CASSVGPEKPYEQYF. CDR3 in DNA: TGCGCCAGCAGTGTGGGGCCAGAAAAGCCCTACGAGCAGTACTTC.

This clone was detected a few times. The chain couples TRBV10-3 to TRBJ1-5; D unclear. Trimming shortened V by 8 bases and J by 0 bases, and 5 bases separated the two germline ends. This CDR3 comprises 12 residues. Germline V gene sequence: CDR1 ENHRY, CDR2 SYGVKD. The chain's CDR3 is CAIGNSNQPQHF. The CDR3 DNA reads TGTGCCATCGGCAATAGCAATCAGCCCCAGCATTTT.

Notes on this clone: This sample also contains other DNA sequences that code for the same CDR3. J is TRBJ1-5 and V is TRBV6-5; a weak D match, TRBD1 (6 bases). The CDR3 sequence is 14 residues long. The germline V gene encodes CDR1 MNHEY and CDR2 SVGAGI. V gave up 5 bases and J gave up 1 base, with 9 bases separating them. The CDR3 reads CASSRTVSNQPQHF. The CDR3 nucleotides are TGTGCCAGCAGTCGGACAGTAAGCAATCAGCCCCAGCATTTT.

The genes are TRBV7-3 and TRBJ2-1, with TRBD1 as a possible D gene (5 bases). The CDR3 consists of 15 residues. CDR1 is SGHTA, CDR2 FQGTGA, per germline. Trimming shortened V by 0 bases and J by 5 bases, and 11 bases separated the two germline ends. This CDR3 reads CASSLTGVYDNEQFF. The CDR3, as DNA: TGTGCCAGCAGCTTAACAGGGGTATATGACAATGAGCAGTTCTTC.

V is TRBV4-3 and J is TRBJ1-1; D might be TRBD1 (5 bases). The CDR3 consists of 17 residues. V was clipped by 0 bases and J by 5 bases, with 19 bases between them. CDR1 is LGHNA, CDR2 YSLEER, per germline. The CDR3 bases are TGCGCCAGCAGCCAAGATTTTAGGGTGGCGGGACGGACTGAAGCTTTCTTT. Translating it yields CASSQDFRVAGRTEAFF.

The chain couples TRBV9 to TRBJ2-3, with TRBD1 identical over 7 bases. Germline-derived CDR1 and CDR2 are SGDLS and YYNGEE. V lost 0 bases, J lost 1 base, and 5 bases stayed unmatched. This CDR3 spans 16 amino acids. The CDR3 DNA is TGTGCCAGCAGCGTAGTCCCCCAGGGGGGCACAGATACGCAGTATTTT. This encodes CASSVVPQGGTDTQYF.

The J gene is TRBJ1-1, the V gene TRBV7-9; 9 bases fit TRBD1. Germline V gene data show CDR1 as SEHNR and CDR2 as FQNEAQ (reference sequence). The CDR3 spans 14 residues. Losses at the gene ends were 5 bases for V and 3 bases for J; bases not matched to a gene: 4. In DNA, the CDR3 is TGTGCCAGCAGCCGTAGACAGGGGGACACTGAAGCTTTCTTT. It encodes CASSRRQGDTEAFF.

V usage is TRBV4-2 and J usage is TRBJ2-2, with TRBD2 as a possible D gene (6 bases). The CDR3 spans 21 residues. In germline, CDR1 is LGHNA, CDR2 YNFKEQ. Trimming shortened V by 0 bases and J by 2 bases, and 25 bases separated the two germline ends. The CDR3 sequence is CASSQESFRIPGGLNTGELFF. CDR3 in DNA: TGTGCCAGCAGCCAAGAGTCTTTTCGCATCCCTGGGGGGTTAAACACCGGGGAGCTGTTTTTT.